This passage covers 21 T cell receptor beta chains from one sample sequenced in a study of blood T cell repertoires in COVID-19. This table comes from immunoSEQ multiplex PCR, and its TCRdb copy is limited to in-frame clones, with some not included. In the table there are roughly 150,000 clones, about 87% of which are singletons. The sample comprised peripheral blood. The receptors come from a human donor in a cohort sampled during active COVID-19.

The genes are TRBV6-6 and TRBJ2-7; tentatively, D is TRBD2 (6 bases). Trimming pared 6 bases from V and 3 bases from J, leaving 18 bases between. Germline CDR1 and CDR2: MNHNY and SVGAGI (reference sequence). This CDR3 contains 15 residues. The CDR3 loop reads CASSRSSVGGYEQYF. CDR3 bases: TGTGCCAGCAGCCGGTCTAGCGTCGGGGGCTACGAGCAGTACTTC.

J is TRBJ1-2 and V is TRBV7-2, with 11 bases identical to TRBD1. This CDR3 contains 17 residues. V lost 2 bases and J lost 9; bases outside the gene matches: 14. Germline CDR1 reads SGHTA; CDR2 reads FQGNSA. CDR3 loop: CASSLYPPGQGDSSYTF. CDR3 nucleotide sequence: TGTGCCAGCAGCTTATACCCCCCGGGACAGGGGGATAGTAGCTACACCTTC.

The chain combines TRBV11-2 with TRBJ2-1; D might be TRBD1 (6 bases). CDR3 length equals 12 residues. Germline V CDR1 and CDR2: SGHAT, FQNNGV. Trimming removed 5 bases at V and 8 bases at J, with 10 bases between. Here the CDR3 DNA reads TGTGCCAGCAGCCAGGGGTGGTATGAGCAGTTCTTC. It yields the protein CASSQGWYEQFF.

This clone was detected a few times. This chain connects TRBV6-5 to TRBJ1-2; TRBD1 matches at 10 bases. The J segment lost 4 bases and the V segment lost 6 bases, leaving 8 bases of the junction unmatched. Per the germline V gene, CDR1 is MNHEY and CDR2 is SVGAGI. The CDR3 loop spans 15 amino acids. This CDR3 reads CASRAPGQGSYGYTF. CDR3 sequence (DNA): TGTGCCAGCAGGGCGCCGGGACAGGGGAGCTATGGCTACACCTTC.

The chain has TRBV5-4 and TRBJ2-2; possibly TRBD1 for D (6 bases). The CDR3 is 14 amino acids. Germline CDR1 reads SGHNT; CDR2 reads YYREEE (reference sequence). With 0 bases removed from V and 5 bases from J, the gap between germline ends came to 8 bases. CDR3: CASSLDRETGELFF. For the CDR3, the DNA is TGTGCCAGCAGCTTGGACAGGGAGACCGGGGAGCTGTTTTTT.

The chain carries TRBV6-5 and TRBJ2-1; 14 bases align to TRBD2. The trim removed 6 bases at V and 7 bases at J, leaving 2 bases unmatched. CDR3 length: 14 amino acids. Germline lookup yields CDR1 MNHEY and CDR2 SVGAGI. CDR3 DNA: TGTGCCAGCAGGGGGACTAGCGGGGGAAATGAGCAGTTCTTC. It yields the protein CASRGTSGGNEQFF.

The CDR3 sequence is CASSPLGGADTQYF. The DNA of the CDR3 is TGTGCCAGCTCTCCTCTGGGGGGAGCGGATACGCAGTATTTT. V and J are TRBV18 and TRBJ2-3, with D tentatively TRBD2 (6 bases). Germline CDR1 reads KGHSH; CDR2 reads LQKENI. The germline V and J ends were trimmed by 6 bases and 6 bases, with 16 bases remaining between them. The CDR3 runs 14 residues.

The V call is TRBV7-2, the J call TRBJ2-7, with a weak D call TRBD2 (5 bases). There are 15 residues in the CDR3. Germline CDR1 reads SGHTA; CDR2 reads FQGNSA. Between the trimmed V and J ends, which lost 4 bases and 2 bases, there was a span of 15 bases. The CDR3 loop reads CASSSIASLAYEQYF. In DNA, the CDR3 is TGTGCCAGCAGCTCCATAGCGAGCCTTGCCTACGAGCAGTACTTC.

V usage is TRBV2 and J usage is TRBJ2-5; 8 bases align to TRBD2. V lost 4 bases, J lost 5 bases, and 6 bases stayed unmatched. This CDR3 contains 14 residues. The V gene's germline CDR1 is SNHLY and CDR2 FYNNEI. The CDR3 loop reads CASSVGLVGETQYF. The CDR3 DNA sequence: TGTGCCAGCAGTGTGGGACTAGTCGGGGAGACCCAGTACTTC.

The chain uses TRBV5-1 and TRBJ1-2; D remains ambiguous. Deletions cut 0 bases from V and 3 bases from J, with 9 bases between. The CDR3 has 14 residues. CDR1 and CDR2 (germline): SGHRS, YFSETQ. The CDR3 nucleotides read TGCGCCAGCAGCTTGGCCGGCGGGGACTATGGCTACACCTTC. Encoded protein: CASSLAGGDYGYTF.

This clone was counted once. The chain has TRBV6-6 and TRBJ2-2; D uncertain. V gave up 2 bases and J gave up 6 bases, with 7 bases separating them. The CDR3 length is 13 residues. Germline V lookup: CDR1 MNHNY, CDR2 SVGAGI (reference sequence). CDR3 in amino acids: CASSYKQAGELFF. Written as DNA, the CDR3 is TGTGCCAGCAGTTACAAGCAGGCCGGGGAGCTGTTTTTT.

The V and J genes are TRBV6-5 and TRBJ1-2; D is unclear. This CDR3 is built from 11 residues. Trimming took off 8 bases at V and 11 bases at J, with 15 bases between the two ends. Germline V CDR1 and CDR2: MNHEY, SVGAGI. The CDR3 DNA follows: TGTGCCAGCTACCGACTGCCCTATTACACCTTC. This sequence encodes CASYRLPYYTF.

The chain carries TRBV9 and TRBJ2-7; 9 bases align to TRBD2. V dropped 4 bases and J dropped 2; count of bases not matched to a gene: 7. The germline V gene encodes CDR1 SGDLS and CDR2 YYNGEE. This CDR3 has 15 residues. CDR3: CASSPELAGAYEQYF. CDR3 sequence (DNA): TGTGCCAGCAGCCCTGAGTTAGCGGGGGCCTACGAGCAGTACTTC.

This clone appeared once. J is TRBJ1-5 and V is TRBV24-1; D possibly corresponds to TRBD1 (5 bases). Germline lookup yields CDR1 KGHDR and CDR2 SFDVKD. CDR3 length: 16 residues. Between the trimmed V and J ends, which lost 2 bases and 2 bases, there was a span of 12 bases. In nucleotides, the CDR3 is TGTGCCACCAGTGATTCCCTCTTGACAGGCAATCAGCCCCAGCATTTT. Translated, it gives CATSDSLLTGNQPQHF.

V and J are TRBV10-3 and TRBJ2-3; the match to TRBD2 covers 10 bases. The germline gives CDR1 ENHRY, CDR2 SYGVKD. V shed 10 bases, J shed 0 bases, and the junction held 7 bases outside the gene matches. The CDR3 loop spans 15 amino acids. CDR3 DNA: TGTGCCACCCAAAGACTAGCGGGTAGCACAGATACGCAGTATTTT. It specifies CATQRLAGSTDTQYF.

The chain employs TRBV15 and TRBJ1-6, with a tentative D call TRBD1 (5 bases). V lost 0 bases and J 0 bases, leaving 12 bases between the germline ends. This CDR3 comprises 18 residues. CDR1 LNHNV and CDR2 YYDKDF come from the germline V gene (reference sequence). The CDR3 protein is CATSRDWGQSSYNSPLHF. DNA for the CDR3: TGTGCCACCAGCAGAGACTGGGGCCAGAGCTCCTATAATTCACCCCTCCACTTT. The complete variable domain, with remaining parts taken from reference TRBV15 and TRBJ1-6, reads DAMVIQNPRYQVTQFGKPVTLSCSQTLNHNVMYWYQQKSSQAPKLLFHYYDKDFNNEADTPDNFQSRRPNTSFCFLDIRSPGLGDTAMYLCATSRDWGQSSYNSPLHFGNGTRLTVT.

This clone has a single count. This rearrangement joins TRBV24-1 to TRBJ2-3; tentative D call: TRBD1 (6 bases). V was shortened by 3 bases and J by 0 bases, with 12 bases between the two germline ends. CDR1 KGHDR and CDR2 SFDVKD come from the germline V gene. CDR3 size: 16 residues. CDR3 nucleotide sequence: TGTGCCACCAGTGATGCCGGGACACGGAGCACAGATACGCAGTATTTT. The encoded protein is CATSDAGTRSTDTQYF.

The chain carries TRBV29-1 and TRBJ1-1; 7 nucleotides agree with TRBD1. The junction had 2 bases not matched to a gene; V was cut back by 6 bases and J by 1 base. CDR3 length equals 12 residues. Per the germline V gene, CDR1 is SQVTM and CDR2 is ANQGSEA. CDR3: CSVTGWNTEAFF. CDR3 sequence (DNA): TGCAGCGTGACAGGGTGGAACACTGAAGCTTTCTTT.

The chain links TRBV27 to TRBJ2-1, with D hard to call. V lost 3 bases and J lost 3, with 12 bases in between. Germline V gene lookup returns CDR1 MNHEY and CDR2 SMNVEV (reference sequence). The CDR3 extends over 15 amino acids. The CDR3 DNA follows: TGTGCCAGCAGTTTCTCTCTGGGCGTCTACAATGAGCAGTTCTTC. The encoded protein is CASSFSLGVYNEQFF.

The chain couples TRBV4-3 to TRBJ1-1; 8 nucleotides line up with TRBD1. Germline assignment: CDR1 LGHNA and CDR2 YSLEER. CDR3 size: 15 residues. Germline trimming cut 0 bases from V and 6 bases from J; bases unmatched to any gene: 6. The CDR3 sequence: CASSQEGGTGAEAFF. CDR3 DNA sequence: TGCGCCAGCAGCCAAGAGGGGGGGACAGGTGCTGAAGCTTTCTTT.

The CDR3 reads CASSHWTGGSGANVLTF. The CDR3 DNA sequence: TGTGCCAGCTCACACTGGACAGGGGGCTCTGGGGCCAACGTCCTGACTTTC. The chain combines TRBV18 with TRBJ2-6; 10 bases agree with TRBD1. There are 17 residues in the CDR3. The germline V gene has CDR1 KGHSH and CDR2 LQKENI. The V segment lost 4 bases and the J segment 0 bases; nucleotides outside the gene matches: 3.